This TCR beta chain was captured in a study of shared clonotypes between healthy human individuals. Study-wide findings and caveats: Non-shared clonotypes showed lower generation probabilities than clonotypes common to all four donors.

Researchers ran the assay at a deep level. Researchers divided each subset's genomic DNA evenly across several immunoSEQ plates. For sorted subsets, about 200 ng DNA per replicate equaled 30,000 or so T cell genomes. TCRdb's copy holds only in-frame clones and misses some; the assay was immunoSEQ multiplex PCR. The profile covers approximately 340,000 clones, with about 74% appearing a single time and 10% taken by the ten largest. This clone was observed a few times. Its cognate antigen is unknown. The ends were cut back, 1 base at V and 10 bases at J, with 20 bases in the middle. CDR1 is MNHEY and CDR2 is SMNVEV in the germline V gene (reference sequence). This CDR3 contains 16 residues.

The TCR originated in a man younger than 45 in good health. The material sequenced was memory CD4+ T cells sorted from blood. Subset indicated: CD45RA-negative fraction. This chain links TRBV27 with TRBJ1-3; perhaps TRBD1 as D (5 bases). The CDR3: CASSLLDSGSIGTIYF. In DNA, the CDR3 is TGTGCCAGCAGTTTATTAGACAGCGGAAGTATAGGAACCATATATTTT.